This is a list of T cell receptor beta chains from one sample in a study of cytomegalovirus exposure and HLA in healthy donors. Profiling relied on immunoSEQ multiplex PCR, and the TCRdb table lists in-frame clones only, not all of them. The table lists over 150,000 clones, 80% to 85% of them singletons, with more than 1.5% in the top ten. The sample taken for sequencing was PBMCs. These receptors originate from a human donor in good health. CDR3s include the opening cysteine and the closing phenylalanine or tryptophan. D genes are given only for firm matches. Size tells how often a clone was seen (once, few, many) or the class of an expanded clone, and some rows leave it out.

15 once . TRBJ1-1 TRBV7-2 CASSFFGTGNTEAFF TGTGCCAGCAGCTTTTTTGGTACAGGGAACACTGAAGCTTTCTTT
15 . TRBD1 TRBJ2-7 TRBV15 CATSTLGQGVTEQYF TGTGCCACCAGCACCTTAGGACAGGGGGTAACCGAGCAGTACTTC
16 once TRBD2 TRBJ2-3 TRBV5-6 CASRPGLGAGTDTQYF TGTGCCAGCAGACCAGGACTAGGGGCTGGCACAGATACGCAGTATTTT
17 . . TRBJ2-2 TRBV9 CASSVATGGAAAGELFF TGTGCCAGCAGCGTAGCTACAGGGGGGGCAGCGGCCGGGGAGCTGTTTTTT
14 . . TRBJ2-7 TRBV4-3 CASSQAETAYEQYF TGCGCCAGCAGCCAAGCTGAGACAGCCTACGAGCAGTACTTC
12 . . TRBJ1-1 TRBV4-2 CASTSRGTEAFF TGTGCCAGCACCTCGAGGGGGACTGAAGCTTTCTTT
14 . . TRBJ2-7 TRBV15 CATSGGLYNYEQYF TGTGCCACCAGCGGAGGACTATACAACTACGAGCAGTACTTC
14 . TRBD1 TRBJ2-7 TRBV12-5 CASGSGTGFYEQYF TGTGCTAGTGGCTCCGGGACAGGGTTCTACGAGCAGTACTTC
15 . TRBD1 TRBJ1-1 TRBV7-6 CASSSETGLNTEAFF TGTGCCAGCAGCTCCGAGACAGGGTTGAACACTGAAGCTTTCTTT
15 . TRBD2 TRBJ2-1 TRBV7-9 CASSLRTSGKTEQFF TGTGCCAGCAGCTTACGGACTAGCGGGAAGACTGAGCAGTTCTTC
15 . TRBD1 TRBJ1-1 TRBV19 CASSIAAGGNTEAFF TGTGCCAGTAGTATAGCCGCAGGGGGGAACACTGAAGCTTTCTTT
16 . . TRBJ2-4 TRBV5-1 CASSFFPSGTKNIQYF TGCGCCAGCAGCTTCTTCCCTAGTGGAACCAAAAACATTCAGTACTTC
17 once . TRBJ2-7 TRBV15 CATSRERLQGISYEQYF TGTGCCACCAGCAGAGAGCGTTTGCAGGGTATATCCTACGAGCAGTACTTC
15 . TRBD1 TRBJ2-5 TRBV6-4 CASSPTGQAQETQYF TGTGCCAGCAGCCCAACCGGACAGGCTCAAGAGACCCAGTACTTC
16 . . TRBJ2-7 TRBV2 CASSEKWYGSSYEQYF TGTGCCAGCAGTGAAAAATGGTACGGGAGCTCCTACGAGCAGTACTTC
17 . . TRBJ2-3 TRBV5-6 CASSLIRQALSTDTQYF TGTGCCAGCAGCTTGATACGCCAGGCCCTTAGCACAGATACGCAGTATTTT
16 . . TRBJ1-1 TRBV18 CASSPQDEFSRTEAFF TGTGCCAGCTCACCACAAGACGAGTTCTCCAGGACTGAAGCTTTCTTT
13 few . TRBJ1-1 TRBV5-1 CASSLDNLPGAFF TGCGCCAGCAGCTTGGATAACCTCCCCGGTGCTTTCTTT
15 . TRBD1 TRBJ2-1 TRBV29-1 CSVEYLTGESNEQFF TGCAGCGTTGAGTACCTGACAGGGGAGTCCAATGAGCAGTTCTTC
16 . . TRBJ2-1 TRBV7-2 CASSLAGRGGSDEQFF TGTGCCAGCAGCTTAGCGGGGCGTGGGGGGAGTGATGAGCAGTTCTTC
17 . TRBD2 TRBJ2-3 TRBV2 CASSEEGGGALTDTQYF TGTGCCAGCAGTGAGGAAGGCGGGGGGGCCTTGACAGATACGCAGTATTTT
15 . TRBD2 TRBJ2-7 TRBV2 CASSHEGGPSYEQYF TGTGCCAGCAGTCACGAGGGAGGGCCCTCCTACGAGCAGTACTTC